Listed below are T cell receptor beta chains from one sample, sequenced in a study of Ad26.COV2.S vaccination and SARS-CoV-2 variants. The protocol was immunoSEQ multiplex PCR, while the TCRdb copy is restricted to in-frame clones and leaves out a portion. The sample has fewer than 400,000 clones; roughly 80% are singletons. The sequencing used peripheral blood, collected in a trial of Ad26.COV2.S vaccine versus placebo. The receptors were sampled from a person aged 18-60 years who received the Ad26.COV2.S COVID-19 vaccine or a placebo. CDR3s include the opening cysteine and the closing phenylalanine or tryptophan. A D gene is named only where the DNA matches it firmly. Clone size appears in some rows only: once, few, many, or a class for an expanded clone.

>NA|TRBD2|TRBV25-1|TRBJ2-1
TGTGCCAGCAGTGAATTAACGGCTAGCGGGGGGGCTAGGAATGAGCAGTTCTTC
CASSELTASGGARNEQFF
>once|TRBD1|TRBV7-9|TRBJ2-7
TGTGCCAGCAGCTTAGCACAGGGGAACTACGAGCAGTACTTC
CASSLAQGNYEQYF
>NA|TRBD2|TRBV7-9|TRBJ2-5
TGTGCCAGCAGCTTAGGACTAGCGGGCGGACAAGAGACCCAGTACTTC
CASSLGLAGGQETQYF
>NA|NA|TRBV9|TRBJ2-1
TGTGCCAGCAGCGTAGAAATGGTAGTCGCGGATGAGCAGTTCTTC
CASSVEMVVADEQFF
>NA|NA|TRBV28|TRBJ2-1
TGTGCCAGCAGCGAGACAGCTTACAATGAGCAGTTCTTC
CASSETAYNEQFF
>NA|TRBD1|TRBV10-3|TRBJ2-7
TGTGCCATCAGAGACAGGGTCTCCTACGAGCAGTACTTC
CAIRDRVSYEQYF
>NA|TRBD1|TRBV2|TRBJ1-5
TGTGCCAGCAGTGAAGATCGACAGGGCCATCAGCCCCAGCATTTT
CASSEDRQGHQPQHF
>once|NA|TRBV9|TRBJ2-2
TGTGCCAGCAGCGTATCTGCCTCTCCGGCTGGGGAGCTGTTTTTT
CASSVSASPAGELFF
>NA|NA|TRBV7-2|TRBJ2-7
TGTGCCAGCAGCTATGGTGGCACCAACTACGAGCAGTACTTC
CASSYGGTNYEQYF
>NA|TRBD2|TRBV9|TRBJ2-1
TGTGCCAGCGGGGGAAGGGCTAGCGGGTCCCCCGGCGATGAGCAGTTCTTC
CASGGRASGSPGDEQFF
>once|NA|TRBV5-1|TRBJ2-7
TGCGCCAGCAGCTTGGCAGGGAGACCATCCTACGAGCAGTACTTC
CASSLAGRPSYEQYF
>NA|TRBD1|TRBV28|TRBJ1-2
TGTGCCACTCACTCCGGGACAGGGGGCGGCTACACCTTC
CATHSGTGGGYTF
>NA|NA|TRBV29-1|TRBJ1-5
TGCAGCGTCGCCTCCAGGGGCAATCAGCCCCAGCATTTT
CSVASRGNQPQHF
>NA|NA|TRBV5-4|TRBJ1-1
TGTGCCAGCAGCTGGAGGGGGGATACTGAAGCTTTCTTT
CASSWRGDTEAFF
>few|TRBD1|TRBV28|TRBJ1-6
TGTGCCAGCATTGGGACAGGGGGGAATTCACCCCTCCACTTT
CASIGTGGNSPLHF
>NA|TRBD1|TRBV6-4|TRBJ2-3
TGTGCCAGCAGTGTAGCAGGGGGTACGCAGTATTTT
CASSVAGGTQYF
>NA|NA|TRBV5-1|TRBJ1-4
TGCGCCAGCAGCCGGGGAGCAACTAATGAAAAACTGTTTTTT
CASSRGATNEKLFF
>NA|TRBD2|TRBV5-4|TRBJ2-2
TGTGCCACCGGCTCCGGGGGGGAGAACACCGGGGAGCTGTTTTTT
CATGSGGENTGELFF
>NA|NA|TRBV28|TRBJ2-7
TGTGCCAGCAGTAGTGGGGTGGAGCAGTACTTC
CASSSGVEQYF
>NA|NA|TRBV3-1/TRBV3-2|TRBJ2-2
TGTGCCAGCCGACGGGGGATTTTGAACACCGGGGAGCTGTTTTTT
CASRRGILNTGELFF
>NA|TRBD1|TRBV2|TRBJ2-7
TGTGCCAGCAGTGATACTCCGGGACAGGGTTTTGGTGAGCAGTACTTC
CASSDTPGQGFGEQYF
>once|NA|TRBV11-2|TRBJ1-1
TGTGCCAGCAGCTCCTCGCTCATCGCTGAAGCTTTCTTT
CASSSSLIAEAFF
>NA|NA|TRBV3-1/TRBV3-2|TRBJ1-1
TGTGCCAGCAGCCAAGGCAGTACTGAAGCTTTCTTT
CASSQGSTEAFF
>NA|TRBD2|TRBV5-5|TRBJ2-7
TGTGCCAGCAGCTTTGTAGCGGGTGATTCCTACGAGCAGTACTTC
CASSFVAGDSYEQYF
>NA|NA|TRBV7-9|TRBJ2-1
TGTGGCTGCACAGGGAGCTCCTACAATGAGCAGTTCTTC
CGCTGSSYNEQFF
>NA|NA|TRBV28|TRBJ2-7
TGTGCCAGCAGTTCCCACCCCCTGGGCAACTACGAGCAGTACTTC
CASSSHPLGNYEQYF
>NA|TRBD1|TRBV24-1|TRBJ2-7
TGTGCCACCAGTGACCCAGGACAGGGAAGCTACGAGCAGTACTTC
CATSDPGQGSYEQYF
>NA|NA|TRBV19|TRBJ1-1
TGTGCCAGTAGTATAGCCCTATCCCCCCGGTCGGAAGCTTTCTTT
CASSIALSPRSEAFF
>NA|NA|TRBV10-2|TRBJ2-3
TGCGCCAGCAAAATGGACAGTCGGCGCACAGATACGCAGTATTTT
CASKMDSRRTDTQYF
>NA|TRBD1|TRBV27|TRBJ2-7
TGTGCCAGCAGCAGGACAGGGGGCGCCTCCTACGAGCAGTACTTC
CASSRTGGASYEQYF
>NA|NA|TRBV6-6|TRBJ1-1
TGTGCCAGCAGTTACAGTGGCAGGGGTTCTAACACTGAAGCTTTCTTT
CASSYSGRGSNTEAFF
>few|TRBD1|TRBV9|TRBJ1-6
TGTGCCAGCAGCGTAGGCTCTACAGGGGGCGGATCACCCCTCCACTTT
CASSVGSTGGGSPLHF
>NA|NA|TRBV4-1|TRBJ1-2
TGCGCCAGCAGCCAAGAAACAGGGTACTATGGCTACACCTTC
CASSQETGYYGYTF
>NA|TRBD1|TRBV6-5|TRBJ2-1
TGTGCCAGCAGCCCACAGGGGGCGTCCAATGAGCAGTTCTTC
CASSPQGASNEQFF
>NA|NA|TRBV5-1|TRBJ1-3
TGCGCCAGCAGCTTGGCTCTAGGGGAGAACACCATATATTTT
CASSLALGENTIYF
>NA|TRBD2|TRBV7-2|TRBJ2-1
TGTGCCAGCAGCTTAGGGCTGGGACTAGTCGATGAGCAGTTCTTC
CASSLGLGLVDEQFF
>NA|NA|TRBV21-1|TRBJ2-5
TGTGCCAGCAGCAATTATCAGTCATCTGGTCCGGCCCAGTACTTC
CASSNYQSSGPAQYF
>once|TRBD1|TRBV4-2|TRBJ2-1
TGTGCCAGCAGCCACGAAGACAGGGGGGGTGAGCAGTTCTTC
CASSHEDRGGEQFF
>NA|TRBD1|TRBV9|TRBJ1-6
TGTGCCAGCGCCCGACAGGGGACTCCCTCACCCCTCCACTTT
CASARQGTPSPLHF
>NA|NA|TRBV1|TRBJ1-2
TGCACCAGCACCCGAGGCAGGCCCGGTGGCTACACCTTC
CTSTRGRPGGYTF
>NA|TRBD1|TRBV11-2|TRBJ2-7
TGTGCCAGCAGCCCGCGACAGGGGAAGGAATACGAGCAGTACTTC
CASSPRQGKEYEQYF
>few|NA|TRBV7-9|TRBJ2-3
TGTGCCAGCAGCTTCCTAAAACGGGGGGCGGGAGATACGCAGTATTTT
CASSFLKRGAGDTQYF
>NA|NA|TRBV6-2/TRBV6-3|TRBJ1-5
TGTGCCAGCAGTTCCCCAGGAGGCGGCCTATTGCCCCAGCATTTT
CASSSPGGGLLPQHF
>NA|NA|TRBV28|TRBJ1-2
TGTGCCAGCAGTTTTAATCGGGGGGCAGTGCAGGGCTACACCTTC
CASSFNRGAVQGYTF
>NA|TRBD2|TRBV10-3|TRBJ2-5
TGTGCCATCAGTGATGGACTAGCGGGAGTAAAAGAGACCCAGTACTTC
CAISDGLAGVKETQYF
>NA|NA|TRBV29-1|TRBJ2-5
TGCAGCGTTGAAGGGGGGCTAAGCCAAGAGACCCAGTACTTC
CSVEGGLSQETQYF
>NA|NA|TRBV28|TRBJ1-4
TGTGCCAGCAGTTCCCTTGGTCGGACGGGAACTAATGAAAAACTGTTTTTT
CASSSLGRTGTNEKLFF
>NA|TRBD2|TRBV9|TRBJ2-1
TGTGCCAGCAGCGTAGGGGGCGGGGGGGCCTATGAGCAGTTCTTC
CASSVGGGGAYEQFF
>NA|NA|TRBV7-9|TRBJ2-2
TGTGCCAGCAGCTCGGTTCTACAATCGAACACCGGGGAGCTGTTTTTT
CASSSVLQSNTGELFF
>once|TRBD2|TRBV2|TRBJ2-3
TGTGCCAGCAGTGAGGCCCCTAGCGGGGGGGTTTGGGGCACAGATACGCAGTATTTT
CASSEAPSGGVWGTDTQYF
>NA|TRBD2|TRBV6-6|TRBJ2-3
TGTGCCAGCAGTTACGTAGCGGGGAGCACAGATACGCAGTATTTT
CASSYVAGSTDTQYF
>NA|NA|TRBV7-3|TRBJ2-3
TGTGCCAGCAGCTTAAATGGGCCGCACACAGATACGCAGTATTTT
CASSLNGPHTDTQYF
>NA|NA|TRBV6-5|TRBJ2-5
TGTGCCAGCAGTACCGCCAGGTTTAGAGAGACCCAGTACTTC
CASSTARFRETQYF
>NA|TRBD1|TRBV6-6|TRBJ1-5
TGTGCCAGCGCTCAGGGGGAAAATCAGCCCCAGCATTTT
CASAQGENQPQHF
>NA|NA|TRBV11-1|TRBJ2-3
TGTGCCAGCAGCTTCCAAGCGGACGGCACAGATACGCAGTATTTT
CASSFQADGTDTQYF
>NA|NA|TRBV12-3/TRBV12-4|TRBJ2-2
TGTGCCAGCAGGAAGAACACCGGGGAGCTGTTTTTT
CASRKNTGELFF
>NA|NA|TRBV7-6|TRBJ2-3
TGTGCCAGCAGCCAAAAGGTGCAGTCAGATACGCAGTATTTT
CASSQKVQSDTQYF
>NA|NA|TRBV6-1|TRBJ2-5
TGTGCCAGCAGTGAATTTGACACGTCCCAAGAGACCCAGTACTTC
CASSEFDTSQETQYF